These 7 T cell receptor beta chains originate from one sample sequenced in a study of T cell clonality in common variable immunodeficiency. Study results and limitations: Reportedly, TCR beta sequences from common variable immunodeficiency showed fewer deletions and N-nucleotide insertions.

The assay was immunoSEQ multiplex PCR, and TCRdb's table has in-frame clones only and misses some. The data show tens of thousands of clones, with none appearing a single time. No antigen is known for these receptors. Sequencing was carried out using peripheral blood mononuclear cells. The receptors were sampled from a human donor with common variable immunodeficiency.

Notes on this clone: With the read ending 3 residues before the CDR3 end, the germline J gene is used to fill in that end. This chain connects TRBV20-1 to TRBJ2-1, with 9 bases identical to TRBD2. CDR1 and CDR2 (germline): DFQATT, SNEGSKA (reference sequence). This CDR3 is 15 amino acids long. J gave up 4 bases and V 3 bases, and 7 bases lay outside the gene matches. Partial CDR3 DNA: TGCAGTGCTAGTAAAGCGGGAGGAACTTACAATGAG. This encodes CSASKAGGTYNE. The entire CDR3 sequence reads CSASKAGGTYNEQFF.

Concerning this clone: The DNA ends 3 residues before the CDR3 does, and the rest of the CDR3 is filled in from the germline J gene. The chain has TRBV5-5 and TRBJ2-4; 7 nucleotides match TRBD1. Germline lookup yields CDR1 SGHKS and CDR2 YYEKEE (reference sequence). Unmatched junction bases numbered 1, after V lost 0 bases and J lost 7 bases. The CDR3 runs to 13 residues. CDR3 bases read: TGTGCCAGCAGCTTGGGCAGGGGGAACATT. Translating it yields CASSLGRGNI. Given in full, the CDR3 is CASSLGRGNIQYF.

This clone has at least ten counts. Read data end 3 residues before the CDR3 end; the end is taken from the germline J gene. The chain carries TRBV7-3 and TRBJ2-1; D not certain. Trimming pared 0 bases from V and 1 base from J, leaving 13 bases between. The CDR3 consists of 17 residues. CDR1 and CDR2 from the germline V gene are SGHTA and FQGTGA. The sequenced CDR3 bases are TGTGCCAGCAGCTTAACACCGTGGCCGACATCCTACAATGAG. It yields the protein CASSLTPWPTSYNE. The full-length CDR3 reads as CASSLTPWPTSYNEQFF.

This clone was counted only a few times. The CDR3 region is CASRSQFLSGANVLTF. The part of the CDR3 DNA that was read is TGTGCCAGCAGATCCCAGTTCCTCTCTGGGGCCAACGTC. The V and J genes are TRBV7-8 and TRBJ2-6; D unresolved. The sequence runs out 3 residues before the end of the CDR3; the remainder is reconstructed from the germline J gene. Trimming cost V 6 bases and J 0 bases, with 12 bases left between them. CDR1 and CDR2 (germline): SGHVS, FQNEAQ. CDR3 length equals 16 residues.

This clone showed up many times. The sequenced fragment ends 3 residues before the CDR3 boundary, so the rest is inferred from the germline J gene. The gene calls are TRBV5-1 and TRBJ2-2; 8 positions match TRBD2. The CDR3 runs 15 residues. The germline gives CDR1 SGHRS, CDR2 YFSETQ. The trim removed 0 bases at V and 5 bases at J, leaving 3 bases unmatched. CDR3 protein: CASSLVAGGTGELFF. The DNA read from the CDR3 is TGCGCCAGCAGCTTGGTGGCGGGAGGAACCGGGGAG. Full variable domain (remainder filled in from reference TRBV5-1 and TRBJ2-2): KAGVTQTPRYLIKTRGQQVTLSCSPISGHRSVSWYQQTPGQGLQFLFEYFSETQRNKGNFPGRFSGRQFSNSRSEMNVSTLELGDSALYLCASSLVAGGTGELFFGEGSRLTVL.

This clone showed up many times. The read is 3 residues too short to cover the CDR3 end, so that end is filled in from the germline J gene. The J gene is TRBJ2-2, the V gene TRBV7-3; TRBD2 matches 8 bases. Germline values: CDR1 SGHTA, CDR2 FQGTGA. With V trimmed by 1 base and J by 6 bases, 4 bases remained unmatched. CDR3 length: 15 residues. The CDR3 here is CASSLSAGGSGELFF. The CDR3 DNA, read in part, is TGTGCCAGCAGCTTAAGTGCGGGAGGTTCCGGGGAG.

In the case of this clone: Read data end 3 residues before the CDR3 end; the end is taken from the germline J gene. V gene TRBV29-1 combines with J gene TRBJ2-7, with a possible D match to TRBD2 (6 bases). This CDR3 region has 13 residues. Trimming took off 6 bases at V and 6 bases at J, with 18 bases between the two ends. Germline CDR1 SQVTM, CDR2 ANQGSEA. CDR3 DNA, as far as it was read: TGCAGCGTCGAACTAGCCCAGTGGGGCGAG. Its protein is CSVELAQWGE. The entire CDR3 is CSVELAQWGEQYF.